This paragraph covers one T cell receptor beta chain sequence. Its antigen is undetermined. These data are taken from a study of monozygotic twins with inflammatory bowel disease. General study results and limits: The co-twins with IBD showed lower TCRbeta diversity (inverse Simpson) than their healthy siblings. Fewer shared clonotypes with others were found in IBD patients than in healthy twins, especially with disease activity.

TCRdb re-called the 5' RACE reads and shows each CDR3 protein once, DNA omitted. The specimen's table records 300,000 to 450,000 distinct CDR3 sequences. Germline V gene data show CDR1 as SGHTA and CDR2 as FQGNSA. The CDR3 totals 14 residues. The TCR comes from a human donor with ulcerative colitis or Crohn's disease, or a healthy co-twin of an affected twin (not recorded which). The chain carries TRBV7-2 and TRBJ2-5; TCRdb gives TRBD1 as the D gene, but with no DNA this cannot be confirmed. The sequenced sample was blood. CDR3 protein: CASSLQGAGETQYF.